The rows below give T cell receptor beta chains drawn from one sample of a study of CXCR3-negative and CXCR3-positive naive CD8 T cells. One entry per CDR3 protein, without DNA, is what TCRdb gives after re-calling the 5' RACE reads. The specimen's table records 35,000 to 55,000 distinct CDR3 sequences. The sequenced sample consisted of naive CXCR3- CD8+ T cells from blood. All receptors derive from a human donor in good health. Some clones in this sample may be carry-over from other donors' samples. CDR3s include the opening cysteine and the closing phenylalanine or tryptophan. Some rows have no size entry. The others give once, few or many, or a class for an expanded clone.

V gene,J gene,clone size,CDR3 protein
TRBV28,TRBJ2-7,NA,CASSHQGLSDEQYF
TRBV5-6,TRBJ2-3,NA,CASSFASGTQYF
TRBV14,TRBJ2-1,NA,CASSQDQFEILGYNEQFF
TRBV28,TRBJ1-1,NA,CASSLSGGAGEAFF
TRBV18,TRBJ1-5,NA,CASSPDSRTDDQPQHF
TRBV14,TRBJ2-4,NA,CASSQARGLAKNIQYF
TRBV28,TRBJ2-7,NA,CASEGLAGGFAYEQYF
TRBV28,TRBJ2-5,NA,CASSFRVSEETQYF
TRBV27,TRBJ2-3,NA,CASSLRAPDTQYF
TRBV4-3,TRBJ2-1,NA,CASSQDGASGGISYNEQFF
TRBV20-1,TRBJ2-7,NA,CSARVRGSGGGEQYF
TRBV28,TRBJ2-7,NA,CASSPPDSTGSYEQYF
TRBV5-1,TRBJ2-1,NA,CASSLIWNEQFF
TRBV28,TRBJ2-3,NA,CASSSTRGPLDAQYF
TRBV24-1,TRBJ2-7,NA,CATSDPGQGAYEQYF
TRBV7-3,TRBJ2-7,NA,CASSLNPGFKYEQYF
TRBV7-9,TRBJ2-7,NA,CASSLARQVYEQYF
TRBV12-3/TRBV12-4,TRBJ2-7,NA,CASMYEPSAYEQYF
TRBV15,TRBJ2-7,NA,CATSGAGLSNYEQYF
TRBV28,TRBJ1-4,NA,CASRRGSYTNEKLFF
TRBV27,TRBJ2-3,NA,CASSYSSGRADTQYF
TRBV20-1,TRBJ2-5,NA,CSASGERETQYF
TRBV9,TRBJ2-3,NA,CASSAKPSGGYSPDTQYF
TRBV14,TRBJ2-6,NA,CASSPGTGANVLTF
TRBV9,TRBJ2-7,NA,CASSSATVSYEQYF
TRBV14,TRBJ2-2,NA,CASSRPASWNTGELFF
TRBV7-6,TRBJ1-1,NA,CASSLSPTTGTGNTEAFF
TRBV5-1,TRBJ2-1,NA,CASSLDRANEQFF
TRBV4-1,TRBJ2-6,NA,CASSQSPVPGANVLTF
TRBV12-3/TRBV12-4,TRBJ2-1,medium-sized,CATTRGGLGNEQFF
TRBV20-1,TRBJ2-1,NA,CSARGHSGTYNEQFF
TRBV23-1,TRBJ1-2,NA,CASSQPGVTGSGF
TRBV12-3/TRBV12-4,TRBJ2-7,NA,CASSQASSYEQYF
TRBV5-1,TRBJ1-2,NA,CASSLFTPGFNYGYTF
TRBV20-1,TRBJ2-5,NA,CSARVDSLAGGPETQYF
TRBV4-1,TRBJ2-3,NA,CASSHPPTRTSGGTDTQYF
TRBV11-1,TRBJ2-7,NA,CASSCGQGPYEQYF
TRBV9,TRBJ2-1,NA,CASSLIWGNEQFF
TRBV28,TRBJ2-7,NA,CASSFVGEQYF
TRBV18,TRBJ2-3,NA,CASSQRPALTDTQYF
TRBV10-3,TRBJ2-3,NA,CAISEEGGASTDTQYF
TRBV5-1,TRBJ2-7,NA,CASSFDLSYEQYF
TRBV14,TRBJ2-7,NA,CASSQQSDFSYEQYF
TRBV7-8,TRBJ2-7,NA,CASSLAGWASYEQYF
TRBV12-3/TRBV12-4,TRBJ2-4,NA,CASSSPETSGGLAKNIQYF
TRBV4-3,TRBJ1-2,NA,CASSQKGMDGYTF
TRBV29-1,TRBJ2-3,NA,CSVGPLGDFTETQYF
TRBV20-1,TRBJ2-1,NA,CSARDWPGGRNEQFF
TRBV20-1,TRBJ1-2,NA,CSARDGTGIGYGYTF
TRBV28,TRBJ2-1,NA,CASTTTYNEQFF
TRBV27,TRBJ2-1,NA,CASSFGTVNEQFF
TRBV10-3,TRBJ2-1,NA,CAISEVLMERAYNEQFF